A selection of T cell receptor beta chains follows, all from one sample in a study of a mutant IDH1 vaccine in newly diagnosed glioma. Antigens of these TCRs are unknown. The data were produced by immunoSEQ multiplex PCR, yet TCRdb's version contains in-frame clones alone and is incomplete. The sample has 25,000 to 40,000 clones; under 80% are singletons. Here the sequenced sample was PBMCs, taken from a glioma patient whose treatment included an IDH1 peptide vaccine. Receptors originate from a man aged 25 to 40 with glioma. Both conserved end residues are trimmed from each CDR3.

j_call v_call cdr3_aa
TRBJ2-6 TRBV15 ATSRVSGPGANVLT
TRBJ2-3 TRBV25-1 ASSDPLGTTDTQY
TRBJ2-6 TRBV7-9 ASRALRDPYSSGANVLT
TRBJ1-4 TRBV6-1 ASNVSGARLF
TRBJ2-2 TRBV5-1 ASSPGLAVNTGELF
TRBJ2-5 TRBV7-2 ASSLGLAGGFGETQY
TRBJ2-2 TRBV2 ASSRGQNTGELF
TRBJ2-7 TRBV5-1 ASSDSFFEQY
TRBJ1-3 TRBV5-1 ASSLAFSSSGNTIY
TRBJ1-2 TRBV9 ASSVAPAGGYGYT